The T cell receptor beta chain described here comes from a study of T cells in localized non-small cell lung cancer. As to this clone: Its specificity is not known.

Study-level findings and limits: Heterogeneity stays possible, as sequencing covered only one tumor region.

TCRdb's copy holds only in-frame clones and misses some; the assay was immunoSEQ multiplex PCR. The table includes 50,000 to 75,000 clones, 85% to 90% detected once. V was cut by 5 bases and J by 4 bases, with 8 bases left in between. Germline CDR1 is SGHTA and CDR2 is FQGNSA. The CDR3 consists of 12 residues. The source was peripheral blood, collected before any cancer treatment. This chain uses TRBV7-2 with TRBJ1-1; the D is unclear. The clonotype originates from a man between 40 and 69 years old with stage I squamous cell lung carcinoma. The CDR3: CASSLRGTEAFF. The CDR3 DNA sequence: TGTGCCAGCAGCCTCCGCGGCACTGAAGCTTTCTTT.